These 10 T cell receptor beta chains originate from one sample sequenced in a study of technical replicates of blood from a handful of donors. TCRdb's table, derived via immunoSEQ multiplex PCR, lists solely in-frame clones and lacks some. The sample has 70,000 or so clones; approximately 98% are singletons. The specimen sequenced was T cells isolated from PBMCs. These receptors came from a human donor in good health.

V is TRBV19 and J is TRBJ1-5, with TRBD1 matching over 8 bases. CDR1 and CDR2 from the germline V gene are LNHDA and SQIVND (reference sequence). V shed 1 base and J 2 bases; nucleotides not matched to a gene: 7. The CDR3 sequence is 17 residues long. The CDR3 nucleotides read TGTGCCAGTAGTATAGGGCGGACAGGGTCTGGCAATCAGCCCCAGCATTTT. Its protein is CASSIGRTGSGNQPQHF.

CDR3 amino acids: CASSLGQGNEKLFF. In DNA form, the CDR3 reads TGTGCCAGCAGCTTGGGACAGGGGAATGAAAAACTGTTTTTT. V and J are TRBV7-9 and TRBJ1-4; 10 nucleotides match TRBD1. In germline, CDR1 is SEHNR, CDR2 FQNEAQ (reference sequence). The CDR3 sequence is 14 residues long. J gave up 5 bases and V 3 bases, and 0 bases lay outside the gene matches.

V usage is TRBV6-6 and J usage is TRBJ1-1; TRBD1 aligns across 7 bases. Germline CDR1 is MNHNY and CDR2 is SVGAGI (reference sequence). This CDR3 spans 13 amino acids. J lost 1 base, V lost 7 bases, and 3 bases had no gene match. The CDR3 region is CASTTGRNTEAFF. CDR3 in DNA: TGTGCCAGCACGACAGGGAGGAACACTGAAGCTTTCTTT.

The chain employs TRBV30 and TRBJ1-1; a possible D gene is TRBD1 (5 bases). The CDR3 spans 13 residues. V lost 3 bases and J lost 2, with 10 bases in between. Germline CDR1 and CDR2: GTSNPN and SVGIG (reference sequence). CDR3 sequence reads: CAWRQGENTEAFF. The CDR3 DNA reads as TGTGCCTGGAGGCAGGGCGAAAACACTGAAGCTTTCTTT.

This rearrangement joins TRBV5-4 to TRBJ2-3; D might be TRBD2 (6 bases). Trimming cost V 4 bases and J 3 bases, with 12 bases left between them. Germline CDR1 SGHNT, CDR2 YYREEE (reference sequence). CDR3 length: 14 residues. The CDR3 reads CASSPRGYTDTQYF. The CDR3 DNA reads TGTGCCAGCAGCCCGCGGGGATATACAGATACGCAGTATTTT.

The CDR3 spells CASSFGGVGDQPQHF. The CDR3 DNA is TGCGCCAGCAGCTTCGGGGGGGTCGGCGATCAGCCCCAGCATTTT. The chain joins TRBV10-2 to TRBJ1-5; a weak D match, TRBD1 (5 bases). Per the germline V gene, CDR1 is WSHSY and CDR2 is SAAADI. V lost 6 bases, J lost 5 bases, and 17 bases lay in between. The CDR3 is made up of 15 amino acids.

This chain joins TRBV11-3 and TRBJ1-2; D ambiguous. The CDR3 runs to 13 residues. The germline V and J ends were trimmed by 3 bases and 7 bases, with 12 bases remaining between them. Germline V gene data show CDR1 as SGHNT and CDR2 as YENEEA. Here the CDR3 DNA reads TGTGCCAGCAGCTTGAAGTTTTGGGCTGGCTACACCTTC. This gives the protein CASSLKFWAGYTF.

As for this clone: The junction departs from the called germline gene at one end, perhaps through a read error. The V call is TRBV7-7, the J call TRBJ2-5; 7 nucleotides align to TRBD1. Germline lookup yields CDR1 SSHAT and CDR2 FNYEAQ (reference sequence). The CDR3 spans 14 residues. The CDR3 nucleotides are TGTGCTAGCAGCTTAGAGGGGGCCATTGAGACCCAGTACTTC. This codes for CASSLEGAIETQYF.

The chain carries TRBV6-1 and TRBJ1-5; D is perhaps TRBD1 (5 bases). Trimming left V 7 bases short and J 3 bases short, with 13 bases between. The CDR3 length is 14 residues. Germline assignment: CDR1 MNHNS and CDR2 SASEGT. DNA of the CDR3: TGTGCCAGCAAACGAGGACAAGACAATCAGCCCCAGCATTTT. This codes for CASKRGQDNQPQHF.

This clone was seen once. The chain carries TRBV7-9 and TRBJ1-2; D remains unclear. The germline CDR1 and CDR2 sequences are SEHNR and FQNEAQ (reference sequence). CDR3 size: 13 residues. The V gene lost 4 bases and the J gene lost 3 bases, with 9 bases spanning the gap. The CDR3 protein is CASSSHGDYGYTF. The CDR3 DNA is TGTGCCAGCAGCTCCCACGGAGACTATGGCTACACCTTC.